This T cell receptor (beta chain) was identified in a study of shared clonotypes between healthy human individuals. The CDR3 loop spans 13 amino acids. Trimming left V 3 bases short and J 4 bases short, with 9 bases between. Germline-derived CDR1 and CDR2 are MDHEN and SYDVKM. Assay used: immunoSEQ multiplex PCR; TCRdb lists only in-frame clones, some missing. This table has hundreds of thousands of clones, roughly 96% appearing once. This clone occurred once. Selected positively for CCR7 and CD45RO-negative, naive CD8 cells excluded terminally differentiated effector memory CD45RA+ cells. This TCR came from a young woman in good health. The sample was naive CD8+ T cells sorted from blood. This sequence joins TRBV28 and TRBJ1-1; unclear D gene. CDR3 protein: CASSFSEGTEAFF. The CDR3 DNA follows: TGTGCCAGCAGTTTCTCCGAGGGCACTGAAGCTTTCTTT. Together with reference TRBV28 and TRBJ1-1, the CDR3 gives the full variable domain: DVKVTQSSRYLVKRTGEKVFLECVQDMDHENMFWYRQDPGLGLRLIYFSYDVKMKEKGDIPEGYSVSREKKERFSLILESASTNQTSMYLCASSFSEGTEAFFGQGTRLTVV.